One T cell receptor beta chain is described in this entry. Antigen unknown. Germline values: CDR1 DFQATT, CDR2 SNEGSKA (reference sequence). The CDR3 is 14 amino acids. TCRdb re-called the 5' RACE reads and catalogs CDR3 proteins one per entry, DNA excluded. This sample contains around 140,000 distinct CDR3 sequences. These data come from a study of monozygotic twins with inflammatory bowel disease. General study findings and limits: Relative to healthy twins, IBD patients had fewer clonotypes in common with others, a gap that was especially apparent with disease activity.

V usage is TRBV20-1 and J usage is TRBJ2-2; without DNA, the TCRdb call of TRBD1 cannot be checked. Sequencing was performed on blood. This clonotype was obtained from a human donor with ulcerative colitis or Crohn's disease, or a healthy co-twin of an affected twin (not recorded which). Here the CDR3 reads CSAPGQPNTGELFF.